Reported below is one T cell receptor beta chain. Germline is not matched at one junction end, which may reflect a read error. The table came from immunoSEQ multiplex PCR; TCRdb's copy has only in-frame clones and leaves some out. This table holds about 58,000 clones, 90% found once. These data come from a study of control samples from healthy donors and cancer patients. From germline, CDR1 is MGHDK and CDR2 SYGVNS. The CDR3 loop spans 15 amino acids. This chain joins TRBV25-1 and TRBJ2-5, with D perhaps being TRBD1 or TRBD2 (6 bases each). This sequence originates from a man between 60 and 75 years old with colorectal cancer. The sample comprised PBMCs. The DNA of the CDR3 is TGTGCCAGCAGCGAATGGGGGGCCGGGGAAGAGACCCAGTACTTC. Translating gives CASSEWGAGEETQYF.